The 12 T cell receptor beta chains reported below all come from one sample, sequenced in a study of shared clonotypes between healthy human individuals. Repertoires were generated with immunoSEQ multiplex PCR, while TCRdb's copy carries only in-frame clones and drops some. Of fewer than 1.6 million clones in the sample, 98% are singletons; the top ten hold 0.36%. The sequencing sample was made of naive CD4+ T cells sorted from blood. Subset in this sample: CD45RA+ positively selected. These receptors all come from a man in his thirties or forties in good health.

As regards this clone: Other DNA variants within this sample encode the same CDR3. The rearrangement joins TRBV18 to TRBJ1-5, with unresolved D. V shed 3 bases and J shed 3 bases, with 3 bases lying between them. This CDR3 region has 12 residues. Germline values: CDR1 KGHSH, CDR2 LQKENI. The DNA for the CDR3 is TGTGCCAGCTCACCTTCCAATCAGCCCCAGCATTTT. Encoded protein: CASSPSNQPQHF.

The chain combines TRBV7-9 with TRBJ1-4, with 9 nucleotides matching TRBD1. CDR1 and CDR2 (germline): SEHNR, FQNEAQ (reference sequence). The trim removed 4 bases at V and 0 bases at J, leaving 3 bases unmatched. The CDR3 loop spans 16 amino acids. CDR3 in amino acids: CASSSGTGSTNEKLFF. In DNA, the CDR3 is TGTGCCAGCAGCTCGGGGACAGGGTCAACTAATGAAAAACTGTTTTTT.

J is TRBJ2-5 and V is TRBV30; no firm D call. Trimming removed 1 base at V and 5 bases at J, with 11 bases between. CDR3 length: 13 residues. Germline CDR1 is GTSNPN and CDR2 is SVGIG (reference sequence). CDR3 amino acids: CAWSARFGETQYF. The CDR3, as DNA: TGTGCCTGGAGTGCAAGGTTCGGGGAGACCCAGTACTTC.

The V gene is TRBV28, the J gene TRBJ2-1; weak D call: TRBD2 (6 bases). Looked up from germline, CDR1 is MDHEN and CDR2 is SYDVKM. The CDR3 runs 13 residues. Trimming cost V 5 bases and J 8 bases, with 13 bases left between them. The CDR3 spells CASSRDPGDEQFF. The CDR3 region has the DNA TGTGCCAGCAGTCGAGACCCGGGGGATGAGCAGTTCTTC.

The J gene is TRBJ2-7, the V gene TRBV18, with 7 positions matching TRBD1. CDR1 and CDR2 from the germline V gene are KGHSH and LQKENI. The V segment lost 8 bases and the J segment 2 bases; nucleotides outside the gene matches: 6. This CDR3 region has 13 residues. The CDR3 region is CASHRDSTYEQYF. The CDR3 DNA reads TGTGCCAGCCACCGGGACAGCACCTACGAGCAGTACTTC.

This clone has only one observation. This chain joins TRBV9 and TRBJ2-1; 8 nucleotides align to TRBD2. This CDR3 region has 14 residues. V was clipped by 2 bases and J by 5 bases; unmatched bases: 3. Germline CDR1 and CDR2: SGDLS and YYNGEE. The CDR3 spells CASSVSGVNNEQFF. In DNA, the CDR3 is TGTGCCAGCAGCGTTAGCGGGGTAAACAATGAGCAGTTCTTC.

The rearrangement uses TRBV10-3 and TRBJ2-7; D uncertain. The V end was cut by 11 bases, the J end by 5 bases, with 16 bases between. This CDR3 spans 12 amino acids. CDR1 and CDR2 (germline): ENHRY, SYGVKD. CDR3 DNA: TGTGCCCTACGTGGGGTCGGTGACGAGCAGTACTTC. This translates into CALRGVGDEQYF.

In nucleotides, the CDR3 is TGTGCCAGCAGCCTAGGGACAGGGTTTAGCGAGCAGTACTTC. Protein product: CASSLGTGFSEQYF. The gene calls are TRBV7-9 and TRBJ2-7, with TRBD1 identical over 9 bases. The CDR3 is 14 residues long. V gave up 5 bases and J gave up 6 bases; unmatched junction bases: 8. Germline V gives CDR1 SEHNR, CDR2 FQNEAQ (reference sequence).

The genes are TRBV18 and TRBJ1-5; TRBD1 might be the D (5 bases). Looked up from germline, CDR1 is KGHSH and CDR2 is LQKENI. The length of the CDR3 is 17 residues. The germline V and J ends were trimmed by 6 bases and 7 bases, with 25 bases remaining between them. CDR3 nucleotide sequence: TGTGCCAGCTCCCGGGAGGGACCCAATCGAGGTTGGCAGCCCCAGCATTTT. This codes for CASSREGPNRGWQPQHF. Drawing the rest from reference TRBV18 and TRBJ1-5, the complete variable domain is NAGVMQNPRHLVRRRGQEARLRCSPMKGHSHVYWYRQLPEEGLKFMVYLQKENIIDESGMPKERFSAEFPKEGPSILRIQQVVRGDSAAYFCASSREGPNRGWQPQHFGDGTRLSIL.

CDR3 DNA: TGTGCCAGCAAGTCGCAGGGGCTAAATCAGCCCCAGCATTTT. Amino acid sequence: CASKSQGLNQPQHF. This chain joins TRBV6-4 and TRBJ1-5; a weak D match, TRBD1 (6 bases). V shed 7 bases and J shed 4 bases, with 14 bases lying between them. Germline V lookup: CDR1 MRHNA, CDR2 SNTAGT. The CDR3 loop spans 14 amino acids.

The V call is TRBV11-2, the J call TRBJ1-2; D is perhaps TRBD1 (5 bases). There are 15 residues in the CDR3. Germline V gene sequence: CDR1 SGHAT, CDR2 FQNNGV. V was shortened by 3 bases and J by 4 bases, with 15 bases between the two germline ends. The CDR3 region has the DNA TGTGCCAGCAGCTTGGCCCAACGGGGACTCTATGGCTACACCTTC. Its protein is CASSLAQRGLYGYTF.

This chain connects TRBV11-2 to TRBJ2-1; 11 nucleotides line up with TRBD2. CDR3 size: 17 residues. Germline CDR1 SGHAT, CDR2 FQNNGV. Losses at the gene ends were 5 bases for V and 4 bases for J; bases not matched to a gene: 10. This CDR3 reads CASSDGTSGLPYNEQFF. The CDR3 DNA reads TGTGCCAGCAGCGACGGGACTAGCGGCCTCCCATACAATGAGCAGTTCTTC.